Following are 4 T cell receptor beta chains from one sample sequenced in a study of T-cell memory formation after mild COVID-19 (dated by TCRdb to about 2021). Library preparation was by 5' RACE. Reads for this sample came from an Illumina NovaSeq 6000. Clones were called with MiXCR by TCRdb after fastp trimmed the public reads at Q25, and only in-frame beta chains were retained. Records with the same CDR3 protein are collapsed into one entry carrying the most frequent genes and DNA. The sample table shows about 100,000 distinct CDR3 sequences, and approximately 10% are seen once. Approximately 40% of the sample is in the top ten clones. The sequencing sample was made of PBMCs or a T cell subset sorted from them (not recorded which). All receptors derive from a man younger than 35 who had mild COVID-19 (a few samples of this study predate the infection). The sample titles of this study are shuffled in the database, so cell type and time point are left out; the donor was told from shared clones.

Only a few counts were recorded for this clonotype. CDR3 region: CASSMTDTIQYF. The CDR3 DNA follows: TGTGCCAGCAGTATGACAGATACCATTCAGTACTTC. The J gene is TRBJ2-4, the V gene TRBV28, with D maybe TRBD1 (5 bases). The CDR3 sequence is 12 residues long. Germline loops: CDR1 MDHEN, CDR2 SYDVKM. The V end lost 5 bases, the J end lost 9 bases, and 11 bases lay between the germline ends.

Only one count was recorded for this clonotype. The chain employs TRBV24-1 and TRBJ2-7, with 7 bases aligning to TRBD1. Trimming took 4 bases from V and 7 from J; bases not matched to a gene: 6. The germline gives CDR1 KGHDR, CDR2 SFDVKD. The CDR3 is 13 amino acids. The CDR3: CATSDPDRPEQYF. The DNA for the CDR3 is TGTGCCACCAGTGACCCGGACAGGCCAGAGCAGTACTTC.

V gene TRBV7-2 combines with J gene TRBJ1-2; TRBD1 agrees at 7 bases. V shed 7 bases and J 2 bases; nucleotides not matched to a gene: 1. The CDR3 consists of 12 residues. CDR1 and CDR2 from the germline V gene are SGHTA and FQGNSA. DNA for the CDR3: TGTGCCAGCATGGGACAGAACTATGGCTACACCTTC. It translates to CASMGQNYGYTF.

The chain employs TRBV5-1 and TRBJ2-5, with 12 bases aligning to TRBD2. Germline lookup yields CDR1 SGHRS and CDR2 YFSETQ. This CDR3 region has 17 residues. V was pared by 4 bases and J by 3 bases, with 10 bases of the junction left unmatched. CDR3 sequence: CASSPTSGGEVEETQYF. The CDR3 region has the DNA TGCGCCAGCAGCCCGACTAGCGGGGGAGAAGTTGAAGAGACCCAGTACTTC.